The 32 T cell receptor beta chains listed next were all sequenced from one sample in a study of T cell responses to AZD1222 COVID-19 vaccine. The data were produced by immunoSEQ multiplex PCR, yet TCRdb's version contains in-frame clones alone and is incomplete. In the table there are more than 100,000 clones, 80% to 95% of which are singletons. The material was peripheral blood, obtained on day 0 of AZD1222 vaccination. These receptors were obtained from an adult in good health.

V is TRBV19 and J is TRBJ2-1, with a tentative D call TRBD2 (5 bases). The germline V gene encodes CDR1 LNHDA and CDR2 SQIVND (reference sequence). There are 13 residues in the CDR3. V was clipped by 7 bases and J by 3 bases, with 10 bases between them. In DNA, the CDR3 is TGTGCCAGTATGGGTGAGGGCTACAATGAGCAGTTCTTC. Translated, it gives CASMGEGYNEQFF.

This clone was seen a single time. The rearrangement links TRBV30 to TRBJ1-1, with D possibly TRBD1 on 5 matching bases. The CDR3 extends over 13 amino acids. Trimming pared 5 bases from V and 0 bases from J, leaving 10 bases between. Germline values: CDR1 GTSNPN, CDR2 SVGIG (reference sequence). In DNA, the CDR3 is TGTGCCTGGGACCTGGGGCTGAACACTGAAGCTTTCTTT. Protein: CAWDLGLNTEAFF. Full variable domain (remainder filled in from reference TRBV30 and TRBJ1-1): SQTIHQWPATLVQPVGSPLSLECTVEGTSNPNLYWYRQAAGRGLQLLFYSVGIGQISSEVPQNLSASRPQDRQFILSSKKLLLSDSGFYLCAWDLGLNTEAFFGQGTRLTVV.

The gene calls are TRBV5-1 and TRBJ1-3; no clear D. The CDR3 is 15 amino acids. The germline gives CDR1 SGHRS, CDR2 YFSETQ. Trimming pared 5 bases from V and 4 bases from J, leaving 16 bases between. The CDR3 spells CASSLERVSGNTIYF. Here the CDR3 DNA reads TGCGCCAGCAGTCTAGAGAGAGTCAGCGGAAACACCATATATTTT.

This sequence joins TRBV3-1 (or the pseudogene TRBV3-2) and TRBJ1-2, with 9 bases lining up with TRBD1. The trim removed 1 base at V and 0 bases at J, leaving 0 bases unmatched. This CDR3 contains 15 residues. Per the germline V gene, CDR1 is LGHDT and CDR2 is YNNKEL (reference sequence). The CDR3 sequence is CASSQGDRANYGYTF. DNA of the CDR3: TGTGCCAGCAGCCAAGGGGACAGGGCTAACTATGGCTACACCTTC.

This sequence joins TRBV18 and TRBJ1-6; 7 nucleotides align to TRBD1. The junction had 6 bases not matched to a gene; V was cut back by 3 bases and J by 7 bases. The germline CDR1 and CDR2 sequences are KGHSH and LQKENI. The CDR3 totals 15 residues. The CDR3 is CASSPGQSNNSPLHF. CDR3 sequence (DNA): TGTGCCAGCTCACCGGGACAGAGCAACAATTCACCCCTCCACTTT. Full variable domain (remainder filled in from reference TRBV18 and TRBJ1-6): NAGVMQNPRHLVRRRGQEARLRCSPMKGHSHVYWYRQLPEEGLKFMVYLQKENIIDESGMPKERFSAEFPKEGPSILRIQQVVRGDSAAYFCASSPGQSNNSPLHFGNGTRLTVT.

The chain employs TRBV28 and TRBJ1-6; D gene uncertain. Per germline, CDR1 MDHEN and CDR2 SYDVKM. CDR3 size: 14 residues. Trimming pared 6 bases from V and 6 bases from J, leaving 12 bases between. DNA of the CDR3: TGTGCCAGCAGCTCCCACGGATCTAATTCACCCCTCCACTTT. It is translated as CASSSHGSNSPLHF.

The rearrangement links TRBV2 to TRBJ1-1; weak D call: TRBD1 (5 bases). This CDR3 comprises 13 residues. Trimming took 2 bases from V and 7 from J, leaving 11 bases between them. CDR1 is SNHLY and CDR2 is FYNNEI in the germline V gene. In DNA, the CDR3 is TGTGCCAGCAGTGAACTTGGGGGTGGTGAAGCTTTCTTT. As protein: CASSELGGGEAFF.

The rearrangement joins TRBV7-9 to TRBJ2-5; 7 bases align to TRBD2. With 0 bases clipped from V and 2 bases from J, the junction kept 0 bases outside the gene matches. The CDR3 is made up of 14 amino acids. Per germline, CDR1 SEHNR and CDR2 FQNEAQ (reference sequence). DNA of the CDR3: TGTGCCAGCAGCTTAGCGGGGGGGCAAGAGACCCAGTACTTC. Translation gives CASSLAGGQETQYF. Complete variable domain (other parts from reference TRBV7-9 and TRBJ2-5): DTGVSQNPRHKITKRGQNVTFRCDPISEHNRLYWYRQTLGQGPEFLTYFQNEAQLEKSRLLSDRFSAERPKGSFSTLEIQRTEQGDSAMYLCASSLAGGQETQYFGPGTRLLVL.

The chain carries TRBV2 and TRBJ1-4, with TRBD1 matching 9 bases. CDR3 length equals 15 residues. The germline V gene encodes CDR1 SNHLY and CDR2 FYNNEI. V lost 6 bases, J lost 8 bases, and 10 bases stayed unmatched. The CDR3 region is CASSGDRAPGEKLFF. The CDR3 DNA sequence: TGTGCCAGCAGCGGGGACAGGGCGCCGGGAGAAAAACTGTTTTTT.

The V gene is TRBV7-9, the J gene TRBJ2-5; possibly TRBD2 for D (6 bases). The germline V and J ends were trimmed by 1 base and 13 bases, with 22 bases remaining between them. Germline CDR1 reads SEHNR; CDR2 reads FQNEAQ (reference sequence). This CDR3 region has 15 residues. The CDR3 DNA sequence: TGTGCCAGCAGCTTAGGGAGGCGGGGCTCTGCCGGGTGGTACTTC. Its protein is CASSLGRRGSAGWYF.

V is TRBV18 and J is TRBJ1-1, with D possibly TRBD1 on 5 matching bases. Trimming shortened V by 5 bases and J by 0 bases, and 7 bases separated the two germline ends. Germline lookup yields CDR1 KGHSH and CDR2 LQKENI. The CDR3 runs to 13 residues. CDR3 coding DNA: TGTGCCAGCTCAGGGGGAATGAACACTGAAGCTTTCTTT. This sequence encodes CASSGGMNTEAFF.

This chain joins TRBV5-1 and TRBJ2-1; D remains ambiguous. CDR1 and CDR2 from the germline V gene are SGHRS and YFSETQ. The CDR3 spans 14 residues. The V gene lost 4 bases and the J gene lost 5 bases, with 13 bases spanning the gap. The CDR3 coding sequence is TGCGCCAGCAGCCAGGACCTTTCAAACAATGAGCAGTTCTTC. Its translation: CASSQDLSNNEQFF.

V is TRBV7-2 and J is TRBJ1-5; TRBD1 aligns across 7 bases. V lost 4 bases and J lost 4; bases outside the gene matches: 1. The CDR3 is 13 residues long. CDR1 and CDR2 (germline): SGHTA, FQGNSA. The CDR3 region is CASSWDRNQPQHF. Written as DNA, the CDR3 is TGTGCCAGCAGCTGGGACAGAAATCAGCCCCAGCATTTT.

The chain combines TRBV7-6 with TRBJ2-5, with 10 positions matching TRBD2. This CDR3 spans 15 amino acids. The trim removed 1 base at V and 5 bases at J, leaving 4 bases unmatched. Germline V gene lookup returns CDR1 SGHVS and CDR2 FNYEAQ. The CDR3 DNA reads as TGTGCCAGCAGCTTAGGGGCTAGCGGGGGTGAGACCCAGTACTTC. This sequence encodes CASSLGASGGETQYF. The full variable domain, its missing parts supplied by reference TRBV7-6 and TRBJ2-5, is GAGVSQSPRYKVTKRGQDVALRCDPISGHVSLYWYRQALGQGPEFLTYFNYEAQQDKSGLPNDRFSAERPEGSISTLTIQRTEQRDSAMYRCASSLGASGGETQYFGPGTRLLVL.

This clone appeared a single time. The rearrangement links TRBV5-4 to TRBJ1-1; 9 bases agree with TRBD1. Looked up from germline, CDR1 is SGHNT and CDR2 is YYREEE (reference sequence). V dropped 0 bases and J dropped 7; count of bases not matched to a gene: 1. CDR3 length: 13 residues. The CDR3 nucleotides read TGTGCCAGCAGCTTGGACAGGGGGCATGAAGCTTTCTTT. Amino acid sequence: CASSLDRGHEAFF.

The chain is built from TRBV5-4 and TRBJ1-2, with 10 bases lining up with TRBD1. The V gene end was trimmed by 0 bases and the J gene end by 4 bases; junction bases not matched to a gene: 3. Germline-derived CDR1 and CDR2 are SGHNT and YYREEE (reference sequence). The CDR3 has 15 amino acids. Written as DNA, the CDR3 is TGTGCCAGCAGCTTGGGGGACAGGGGCGGCTATGGCTACACCTTC. This gives the protein CASSLGDRGGYGYTF.

The gene calls are TRBV29-1 and TRBJ1-3; no definite D call. V was trimmed by 7 bases and J by 4 bases, leaving 20 bases between them. The CDR3 has 15 amino acids. Looked up from germline, CDR1 is SQVTM and CDR2 is ANQGSEA. The CDR3 reads CSAAGPTIGGNTIYF. The CDR3 nucleotides are TGCAGCGCGGCGGGTCCAACAATCGGGGGAAACACCATATATTTT.

The chain is built from TRBV28 and TRBJ2-7, with 8 bases fitting TRBD1. The CDR3 extends over 15 amino acids. Losses at the gene ends were 6 bases for V and 1 base for J; bases not matched to a gene: 8. Germline V gives CDR1 MDHEN, CDR2 SYDVKM. The CDR3 DNA sequence: TGTGCCAGCAGATCCGGACAGGGAAGGTCCTACGAGCAGTACTTC. Translation: CASRSGQGRSYEQYF.

This chain links TRBV2 with TRBJ2-5; TRBD2 is a possible D gene (5 bases). Trimming pared 7 bases from V and 9 bases from J, leaving 15 bases between. The CDR3 contains 12 residues. Germline V gene sequence: CDR1 SNHLY, CDR2 FYNNEI. CDR3 residues: CASIKVPGAQYF. As DNA, the CDR3 is TGTGCCAGCATTAAAGTCCCCGGGGCCCAGTACTTC.

This clone was observed a single time. This chain joins TRBV18 and TRBJ2-5; D is uncertain. The germline CDR1 and CDR2 sequences are KGHSH and LQKENI. The CDR3 length is 13 residues. V dropped 0 bases and J dropped 2 bases, with 4 bases sitting between them. The CDR3 sequence is CASSPPGQETQYF. In DNA form, the CDR3 reads TGTGCCAGCTCACCACCGGGGCAAGAGACCCAGTACTTC.

The chain employs TRBV11-2 and TRBJ1-3; perhaps TRBD1 as D (5 bases). V was clipped by 8 bases and J by 2 bases, with 10 bases between them. From germline, CDR1 is SGHAT and CDR2 FQNNGV. CDR3 length: 13 amino acids. The CDR3 DNA reads as TGTGCCAGCGGCGTACAGGCTGGAAACACCATATATTTT. It encodes CASGVQAGNTIYF.

This clone was picked up a small number of times. The chain has TRBV27 and TRBJ1-2; tentative D call: TRBD1 (6 bases). Germline V gene sequence: CDR1 MNHEY, CDR2 SMNVEV (reference sequence). Trimming removed 4 bases at V and 1 base at J, with 16 bases between. The CDR3 has 16 residues. The CDR3 DNA sequence: TGTGCCAGCAGTTGGTCCGGGACACCGAGTAACTATGGCTACACCTTC. This translates into CASSWSGTPSNYGYTF.

The gene calls are TRBV12-5 and TRBJ1-5; tentatively, D is TRBD1 (5 bases). V lost 1 base and J 6 bases, leaving 13 bases between the germline ends. Germline CDR1 is LGHNT and CDR2 is FRNRAP. The CDR3 is made up of 15 amino acids. The chain's CDR3 is CASGLATPRGQPQHF. The CDR3 DNA is TGTGCTAGTGGTTTGGCCACACCAAGGGGTCAGCCCCAGCATTTT. The full variable domain, completed using reference TRBV12-5 and TRBJ1-5, is DARVTQTPRHKVTEMGQEVTMRCQPILGHNTVFWYRQTMMQGLELLAYFRNRAPLDDSGMPKDRFSAEMPDATLATLKIQPSEPRDSAVYFCASGLATPRGQPQHFGDGTRLSIL.

The rearrangement joins TRBV9 to TRBJ2-7, with D possibly being TRBD2 (6 bases). The V and J ends lost 4 bases and 4 bases respectively, with 15 bases between them. The V gene's germline CDR1 is SGDLS and CDR2 YYNGEE. The CDR3 spans 14 residues. The CDR3 spells CASSPEAGRYEQYF. CDR3 DNA sequence: TGTGCCAGCAGCCCAGAGGCGGGGAGGTACGAGCAGTACTTC. Looking up the rest from reference TRBV9 and TRBJ2-7 gives the full variable domain: DSGVTQTPKHLITATGQRVTLRCSPRSGDLSVYWYQQSLDQGLQFLIQYYNGEERAKGNILERFSAQQFPDLHSELNLSSLELGDSALYFCASSPEAGRYEQYFGPGTRLTVT.

This chain joins TRBV30 and TRBJ2-6; possibly TRBD1 or TRBD2 for D (5 bases each). Trimming removed 1 base from V and 4 bases from J, with 8 bases in between. This CDR3 is built from 14 residues. Germline assignment: CDR1 GTSNPN and CDR2 SVGIG (reference sequence). The CDR3 sequence: CAWSAGRGANVLTF. The CDR3 DNA reads TGTGCCTGGAGTGCGGGGCGGGGGGCCAACGTCCTGACTTTC. The full variable domain, rest sourced from reference TRBV30 and TRBJ2-6, is SQTIHQWPATLVQPVGSPLSLECTVEGTSNPNLYWYRQAAGRGLQLLFYSVGIGQISSEVPQNLSASRPQDRQFILSSKKLLLSDSGFYLCAWSAGRGANVLTFGAGSRLTVL.

This clone was recorded once. The V and J genes are TRBV9 and TRBJ1-1; D is possibly TRBD1 (5 bases). Germline CDR1 SGDLS, CDR2 YYNGEE. V lost 0 bases and J 1 base, leaving 10 bases between the germline ends. CDR3 length: 15 amino acids. The CDR3 loop is CASSVGGGSNTEAFF. CDR3 DNA sequence: TGTGCCAGCAGCGTAGGCGGGGGGTCGAACACTGAAGCTTTCTTT. Based on the CDR3 plus reference TRBV9 and TRBJ1-1, the full variable domain is DSGVTQTPKHLITATGQRVTLRCSPRSGDLSVYWYQQSLDQGLQFLIQYYNGEERAKGNILERFSAQQFPDLHSELNLSSLELGDSALYFCASSVGGGSNTEAFFGQGTRLTVV.

This clone has just one count. The chain links TRBV19 to TRBJ2-5; D might be TRBD2 (6 bases). V was shortened by 1 base and J by 1 base, with 10 bases between the two germline ends. This CDR3 region has 15 residues. CDR1 LNHDA and CDR2 SQIVND come from the germline V gene (reference sequence). This chain's CDR3 is CASSIAGTAQETQYF. CDR3 nucleotides: TGTGCCAGTAGTATAGCAGGGACTGCCCAAGAGACCCAGTACTTC.

The CDR3 is CASSPEAGNEQYF. The DNA for the CDR3 is TGTGCCAGCAGCCCTGAGGCGGGAAACGAGCAGTACTTC. V and J are TRBV7-9 and TRBJ2-7; TRBD2 is a possible D gene (6 bases). The CDR3 totals 13 residues. V was trimmed by 5 bases and J by 5 bases, leaving 13 bases between them. Per germline, CDR1 SEHNR and CDR2 FQNEAQ (reference sequence).

The CDR3 reads CASSKDRTETDTQYF. As DNA, the CDR3 is TGTGCCAGCAGCAAGGACAGGACTGAGACAGATACGCAGTATTTT. The chain links TRBV7-8 to TRBJ2-3; 7 nucleotides align to TRBD1. CDR1 is SGHVS, CDR2 FQNEAQ, per germline. The V segment lost 5 bases and the J segment 3 bases; nucleotides outside the gene matches: 8. The CDR3 contains 15 residues.

The genes are TRBV2 and TRBJ1-1, with D perhaps matching TRBD1 (5 bases). Per germline, CDR1 SNHLY and CDR2 FYNNEI. The V end lost 5 bases, the J end lost 3 bases, and 22 bases lay between the germline ends. The CDR3 consists of 17 residues. The CDR3 loop is CASSLQTGWRGDTEAFF. In DNA, the CDR3 is TGTGCCAGCAGTCTTCAGACGGGCTGGAGAGGGGACACTGAAGCTTTCTTT.

This clone was seen a few times. V is TRBV4-2 and J is TRBJ2-7; tentatively, D is TRBD1 (6 bases). This CDR3 spans 14 amino acids. From germline, CDR1 is LGHNA and CDR2 YNFKEQ. The ends were cut back, 0 bases at V and 3 bases at J, with 9 bases in the middle. Here the CDR3 reads CASSQDWTDYEQYF. In DNA form, the CDR3 reads TGTGCCAGCAGCCAAGATTGGACAGACTACGAGCAGTACTTC.

The count of this clone is one. V usage is TRBV20-1 and J usage is TRBJ2-7; 9 bases line up with TRBD2. The CDR3 length is 16 residues. V lost 3 bases, J lost 5 bases, and 14 bases stayed unmatched. Germline-derived CDR1 and CDR2 are DFQATT and SNEGSKA (reference sequence). Written as DNA, the CDR3 is TGCAGTGCTAGTCCCCCCATAGCGGGGGTTCGTAACGAGCAGTACTTC. It is translated as CSASPPIAGVRNEQYF.